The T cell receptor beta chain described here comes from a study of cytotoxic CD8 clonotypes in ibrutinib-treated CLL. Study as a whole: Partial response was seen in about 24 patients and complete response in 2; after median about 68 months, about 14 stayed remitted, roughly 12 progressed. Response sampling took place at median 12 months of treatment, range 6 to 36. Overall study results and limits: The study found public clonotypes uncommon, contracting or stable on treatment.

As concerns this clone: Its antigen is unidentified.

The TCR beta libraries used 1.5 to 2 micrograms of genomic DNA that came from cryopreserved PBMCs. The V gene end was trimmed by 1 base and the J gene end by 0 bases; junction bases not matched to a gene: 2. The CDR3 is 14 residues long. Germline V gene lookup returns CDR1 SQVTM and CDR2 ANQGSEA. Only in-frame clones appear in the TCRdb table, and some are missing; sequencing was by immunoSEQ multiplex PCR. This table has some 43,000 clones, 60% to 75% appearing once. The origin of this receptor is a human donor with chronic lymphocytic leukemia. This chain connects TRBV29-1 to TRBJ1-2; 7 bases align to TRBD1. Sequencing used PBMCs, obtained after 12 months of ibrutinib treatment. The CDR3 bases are TGCAGCGTTGAAGGACAGGGTTCTAACTATGGCTACACCTTC. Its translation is CSVEGQGSNYGYTF. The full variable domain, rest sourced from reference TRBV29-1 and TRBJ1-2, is SAVISQKPSRDICQRGTSLTIQCQVDSQVTMMFWYRQQPGQSLTLIATANQGSEATYESGFVIDKFPISRPNLTFSTLTVSNMSPEDSSIYLCSVEGQGSNYGYTFGSGTRLTVV.